The clone carrying this TCR beta chain was seen more than once but under ten times. The data are from a study of long-term antiretroviral therapy in people with HIV. The run of the v3.0 immunoSEQ assay was at survey level. Using immunoSEQ multiplex PCR, the repertoire was profiled, and TCRdb retains in-frame clones only, with some absent. Of some 7,900 clones in the sample, around three quarters were seen once. CDR1 and CDR2 (germline): PRHDT, FYEKMQ (reference sequence). The CDR3 is 13 residues long. V lost 6 bases, J lost 6 bases, and 14 bases lay in between. This chain links TRBV13 with TRBJ1-2; TRBD1 is a possible D gene (6 bases). This specimen was unsorted PBMCs, taken 0.6 years before starting antiretroviral therapy. This receptor was taken from a man aged 35-49 years with HIV. The CDR3 bases are TGTGCCAGCAGGGAAACAGGGATCGATGGCTACACCTTC. Encoded protein: CASRETGIDGYTF.